The 31 T cell receptor beta chains in this list originate from one sample, sequenced in a study of human T cells and chemical hapten exposure. Time point defined: patch test 2, 6 weeks after DPC sensitization. The treatment here: therapeutic diphenylcyclopropenone sensitization with weekly scalp DPC. TCRdb re-derived calls from the RACE reads in MiXCR, one entry per CDR3 protein. This sample yields about 400,000 distinct CDR3 sequences, of which about 6% are seen a single time; 4.5% to 6% belongs to the top ten. This sample comprised whole blood, obtained in connection with sensitization to the hapten diphenylcyclopropenone (DPC). The receptor set was obtained from a woman aged 18 to 35 with alopecia areata. Some clones in this sample may be carry-over from other donors' samples.

This clonotype has only a few counts. The chain links TRBV3-1 to TRBJ2-1; D uncertain. Germline CDR1 LGHDT, CDR2 YNNKEL (reference sequence). V was cut by 4 bases and J by 8 bases, with 12 bases left in between. The CDR3 length is 13 residues. Here the CDR3 DNA reads TGTGCCAGCAGCCGTCCCCCAGACGATGAGCAGTTCTTC. Translation gives CASSRPPDDEQFF.

For the CDR3, the DNA is TGTGCCAGCAGTTCGTGGACAGTCGGCACCGGGGAGCTGTTTTTT. Its protein product is CASSSWTVGTGELFF. The chain combines TRBV6-2 or TRBV6-3 with TRBJ2-2; possibly TRBD1 for D (6 bases). The V end lost 4 bases, the J end lost 4 bases, and 13 bases lay between the germline ends. This CDR3 comprises 15 residues. CDR1 MNHEY and CDR2 SVGEGT come from the germline V gene.

This clonotype was observed a handful of times. The chain joins TRBV2 to TRBJ2-3; either TRBD1 or TRBD2 may supply D (5 bases each). The V gene lost 1 base and the J gene lost 6 bases, with 14 bases spanning the gap. Germline-derived CDR1 and CDR2 are SNHLY and FYNNEI. The CDR3 covers 15 residues. This CDR3 reads CASSEGGVDLDTQYF. The CDR3 DNA sequence: TGTGCCAGCAGTGAAGGAGGGGTCGACCTCGATACGCAGTATTTT.

The sample holds a few counts of this clonotype. The chain is built from TRBV29-1 and TRBJ2-1, with 11 bases identical to TRBD2. CDR1 SQVTM and CDR2 ANQGSEA come from the germline V gene. J gave up 10 bases and V 6 bases, and 8 bases lay outside the gene matches. This CDR3 is built from 13 residues. CDR3 sequence reads: CSVATSGASEQFF. Here the CDR3 DNA reads TGCAGCGTCGCGACTAGCGGGGCAAGCGAGCAGTTCTTC.

This clonotype was detected a few times. The chain combines TRBV20-1 with TRBJ2-7; possible D gene TRBD2, 6 bases. The CDR3 runs to 14 residues. Trimming cost V 0 bases and J 2 bases, with 11 bases left between them. Germline loops: CDR1 DFQATT, CDR2 SNEGSKA (reference sequence). Here the CDR3 DNA reads TGCAGTGCTAGAGACGAGACTAGGGCCTACGAGCAGTACTTC. Translating gives CSARDETRAYEQYF.

This clonotype has at least ten counts. V usage is TRBV12-3 or TRBV12-4 and J usage is TRBJ2-7; D ambiguous. Trimming removed 6 bases at V and 0 bases at J, with 15 bases between. CDR3 length: 15 amino acids. The CDR3 nucleotides are TGTGCCAGCAGCCCTGGGCCGGCCCCCTCCTACGAGCAGTACTTC. Its translation is CASSPGPAPSYEQYF.

The chain employs TRBV6-6 and TRBJ1-1; no clear D. The germline V and J ends were trimmed by 2 bases and 4 bases, with 14 bases remaining between them. The CDR3 runs 15 residues. CDR1 MNHNY and CDR2 SVGAGI come from the germline V gene (reference sequence). CDR3 amino acids: CASSYPRTPGTEAFF. CDR3 nucleotide sequence: TGTGCCAGCAGTTACCCCCGGACCCCGGGCACTGAAGCTTTCTTT.

This clonotype was observed at least ten times. The V and J genes are TRBV29-1 and TRBJ2-5; D is perhaps TRBD2 (6 bases). Germline CDR1 SQVTM, CDR2 ANQGSEA. This CDR3 region has 11 residues. Trimming removed 4 bases at V and 4 bases at J, with 7 bases between. CDR3 region: CSVVGGETQYF. The CDR3 region has the DNA TGCAGCGTTGTCGGGGGAGAGACCCAGTACTTC.

V is TRBV19 and J is TRBJ2-2, with 11 bases aligning to TRBD2. V dropped 6 bases and J dropped 1; count of bases not matched to a gene: 4. There are 16 residues in the CDR3. Per germline, CDR1 LNHDA and CDR2 SQIVND (reference sequence). The CDR3 reads CASRYTSGGNTGELFF. CDR3 bases: TGTGCCAGTAGATATACTAGCGGGGGGAACACCGGGGAGCTGTTTTTT.

This clonotype was recorded at least ten times. The genes are TRBV5-1 and TRBJ1-1; the D is unclear. V gave up 1 base and J gave up 7 bases, with 14 bases separating them. The CDR3 has 14 residues. Germline CDR1 reads SGHRS; CDR2 reads YFSETQ. This CDR3 is CASSLSKESFEAFF. The CDR3 nucleotides are TGCGCCAGCAGCTTGTCTAAGGAATCCTTTGAAGCTTTCTTT.

This clonotype has a count of ten or more. V and J are TRBV9 and TRBJ2-1; maybe TRBD1 (6 bases). This CDR3 has 15 residues. V was shortened by 0 bases and J by 10 bases, with 17 bases between the two germline ends. Germline assignment: CDR1 SGDLS and CDR2 YYNGEE. The CDR3 bases are TGTGCCAGCAGCGTAGAGGGGGAGCCTATATTGGAGCAGTTCTTC. It specifies CASSVEGEPILEQFF.

This clonotype was recorded at least ten times. The genes are TRBV5-1 and TRBJ1-1; D is undetermined. V gave up 0 bases and J gave up 1 base, with 7 bases separating them. In germline, CDR1 is SGHRS, CDR2 YFSETQ. CDR3 length equals 14 residues. In DNA form, the CDR3 reads TGCGCCAGCAGCTTGGCGTCATGGAACACTGAAGCTTTCTTT. It codes for CASSLASWNTEAFF.

V and J are TRBV29-1 and TRBJ2-5; 7 bases align to TRBD1. This CDR3 contains 16 residues. CDR1 SQVTM and CDR2 ANQGSEA come from the germline V gene. The J segment lost 2 bases and the V segment lost 0 bases, leaving 9 bases of the junction unmatched. The CDR3 region is CSVEDRGDRAQETQYF. CDR3 nucleotides: TGCAGCGTTGAAGATCGGGGAGACAGGGCACAAGAGACCCAGTACTTC.

This clonotype was seen a few times. The J gene is TRBJ1-1, the V gene TRBV3-1; TRBD1 might be the D (6 bases). The CDR3 has 17 amino acids. Trimming took 3 bases from V and 1 from J, leaving 18 bases between them. Germline CDR1 reads LGHDT; CDR2 reads YNNKEL (reference sequence). In nucleotides, the CDR3 is TGTGCCAGCAGCCATTGGGACAAAACTTTGACGAACACTGAAGCTTTCTTT. Amino acids: CASSHWDKTLTNTEAFF. Together with reference TRBV3-1 and TRBJ1-1, the CDR3 gives the full variable domain: DTAVSQTPKYLVTQMGNDKSIKCEQNLGHDTMYWYKQDSKKFLKIMFSYNNKELIINETVPNRFSPKSPDKAHLNLHINSLELGDSAVYFCASSHWDKTLTNTEAFFGQGTRLTVV.

This clonotype was detected many times. The genes are TRBV20-1 and TRBJ1-4; 7 bases are shared with TRBD1. Germline values: CDR1 DFQATT, CDR2 SNEGSKA (reference sequence). J gave up 4 bases and V 3 bases, and 5 bases lay outside the gene matches. The CDR3 is made up of 14 amino acids. The CDR3 loop is CSARTGSNNEKLFF. The CDR3 region has the DNA TGCAGTGCTAGGACAGGGTCCAATAATGAAAAACTGTTTTTT.

This clonotype has a count of ten or more. The V call is TRBV12-3 or TRBV12-4, the J call TRBJ1-2, with D possibly TRBD1 on 6 matching bases. Trimming pared 0 bases from V and 3 bases from J, leaving 11 bases between. The CDR3 runs to 15 residues. The CDR3 region has the DNA TGTGCCAGCAGTTTAGCCGGGGGGCACGACTATGGCTACACCTTC. Translation: CASSLAGGHDYGYTF.

This clonotype was recorded a few times. The chain links TRBV4-2 to TRBJ1-6; a possible D gene is TRBD1 (5 bases). Germline CDR1 LGHNA, CDR2 YNFKEQ. Trimming removed 0 bases from V and 10 bases from J, with 19 bases in between. This CDR3 has 17 amino acids. The CDR3 bases are TGTGCCAGCAGCCAAGATAATGACGCCGGGGAGGGGTCACCCCTCCACTTT. Protein: CASSQDNDAGEGSPLHF.

This clonotype showed up many times. The V and J genes are TRBV7-2 and TRBJ1-1; 8 bases match TRBD1. Germline CDR1 SGHTA, CDR2 FQGNSA. V was clipped by 5 bases and J by 4 bases; unmatched bases: 12. The CDR3 sequence is 16 residues long. As DNA, the CDR3 is TGTGCCAGCAGCCCACGGACCGGGACAGGCTCCACTGAAGCTTTCTTT. Amino acids: CASSPRTGTGSTEAFF.

This clonotype was seen ten or more times. CDR3 in DNA: TGTGCCAGCAGCCTGACTGTCTACAATGAGCAGTTCTTC. Protein sequence: CASSLTVYNEQFF. V is TRBV7-2 and J is TRBJ2-1; no clear D. The V and J ends lost 5 bases and 3 bases respectively, with 8 bases between them. This CDR3 contains 13 residues. Germline values: CDR1 SGHTA, CDR2 FQGNSA.

This clonotype was detected only a few times. V is TRBV7-2 and J is TRBJ1-2; D is undetermined. Germline loops: CDR1 SGHTA, CDR2 FQGNSA. V lost 0 bases and J 4 bases, leaving 9 bases between the germline ends. CDR3 length: 14 amino acids. The CDR3 sequence: CASSLASRSYGYTF. CDR3 in DNA: TGTGCCAGCAGCTTAGCATCCAGGTCCTATGGCTACACCTTC.

This clonotype was seen only a few times. This sequence joins TRBV20-1 and TRBJ2-5; TRBD1 matches at 7 bases. This CDR3 contains 14 residues. Germline trimming cut 6 bases from V and 1 base from J; bases unmatched to any gene: 8. Germline V gene sequence: CDR1 DFQATT, CDR2 SNEGSKA (reference sequence). CDR3 loop: CSARDRFVQETQYF. The CDR3 nucleotides read TGCAGTGCCAGGGACAGATTTGTCCAAGAGACCCAGTACTTC.

This clonotype has ten or more counts. The CDR3 protein is CASSRDRIYGYTF. CDR3 DNA sequence: TGTGCCAGCAGCCGAGACAGGATTTATGGCTACACCTTC. The chain is built from TRBV6-1 and TRBJ1-2, with a tentative D call TRBD1 (6 bases). V lost 6 bases, J lost 5 bases, and 13 bases lay in between. The CDR3 covers 13 residues. Per the germline V gene, CDR1 is MNHNS and CDR2 is SASEGT.

This clonotype was recorded a few times. V gene TRBV6-6 combines with J gene TRBJ2-6; unclear D gene. CDR3 length: 16 residues. V was shortened by 8 bases and J by 0 bases, with 14 bases between the two germline ends. Germline V gene lookup returns CDR1 MNHNY and CDR2 SVGAGI (reference sequence). CDR3 bases: TGTGCCAGCCACGGCACCAGACCCTCTGGGGCCAACGTCCTGACTTTC. It translates to CASHGTRPSGANVLTF.

This clonotype has just a few counts. The chain employs TRBV3-1 and TRBJ2-3; D is undetermined. The germline V and J ends were trimmed by 7 bases and 4 bases, with 27 bases remaining between them. Germline V gene data show CDR1 as LGHDT and CDR2 as YNNKEL (reference sequence). The CDR3 length is 18 residues. The DNA of the CDR3 is TGTGCCAGCACACAAGGATTCGACTGGCTCGTTGGCGCAGATACGCAGTATTTT. It encodes CASTQGFDWLVGADTQYF.

This clonotype has just a few counts. This chain links TRBV27 with TRBJ1-5, with 10 bases lining up with TRBD1. The CDR3 length is 16 residues. The junction had 7 bases not matched to a gene; V was cut back by 5 bases and J by 3 bases. Germline lookup yields CDR1 MNHEY and CDR2 SMNVEV (reference sequence). The DNA of the CDR3 is TGTGCCAGCAGTCCCGAGGACAGGGGGGACAATCAGCCCCAGCATTTT. It specifies CASSPEDRGDNQPQHF.

This clonotype was seen at least ten times. The chain combines TRBV11-1 with TRBJ2-3, with D tentatively TRBD2 (6 bases). The germline CDR1 and CDR2 sequences are SGHAT and FQDESV (reference sequence). CDR3 length equals 14 residues. V shed 3 bases and J shed 2 bases, with 9 bases lying between them. DNA of the CDR3: TGTGCCAGCAGCTTCCAGGACTACACAGATACGCAGTATTTT. This encodes CASSFQDYTDTQYF.

This clonotype occurred a few times. This chain links TRBV9 with TRBJ1-3; D gene ambiguous. The germline CDR1 and CDR2 sequences are SGDLS and YYNGEE. Trimming removed 0 bases at V and 0 bases at J, with 7 bases between. The CDR3 loop spans 15 amino acids. Written as DNA, the CDR3 is TGTGCCAGCAGCGTAGGGGCGATCTCTGGAAACACCATATATTTT. Residues: CASSVGAISGNTIYF.

This clonotype was detected only a few times. The chain combines TRBV20-1 with TRBJ1-1; 9 bases are shared with TRBD1. The V gene's germline CDR1 is DFQATT and CDR2 SNEGSKA (reference sequence). After removal of 3 bases from V and 2 bases from J, the junction contained 4 bases not matched to a gene. The CDR3 covers 14 residues. This chain's CDR3 is CSASVGQGNTEAFF. The CDR3 nucleotides are TGCAGTGCTAGCGTGGGACAGGGTAACACTGAAGCTTTCTTT.

This clonotype was picked up many times. The rearrangement links TRBV9 to TRBJ1-2, with TRBD1 matching 7 bases. CDR1 and CDR2 (germline): SGDLS, YYNGEE. Unmatched junction bases numbered 2, after V lost 0 bases and J lost 3 bases. The CDR3 sequence is 14 residues long. The CDR3 nucleotides are TGTGCCAGCAGCGTAGGAGGGGGCGACTATGGCTACACCTTC. Translation gives CASSVGGGDYGYTF.

Ten or more counts support this clonotype. V gene TRBV6-2 or TRBV6-3 combines with J gene TRBJ2-7; perhaps D is TRBD1 or TRBD2 (5 bases each). Trimming took off 2 bases at V and 3 bases at J, with 11 bases between the two ends. CDR1 and CDR2 (germline): MNHEY, SVGEGT. The CDR3 runs to 14 residues. Here the CDR3 reads CASSYIGADYEQYF. CDR3 sequence (DNA): TGTGCCAGCAGTTACATCGGGGCAGACTACGAGCAGTACTTC.

This clonotype occurred many times. The gene calls are TRBV29-1 and TRBJ2-7; D may be TRBD2 (6 bases). Germline V gives CDR1 SQVTM, CDR2 ANQGSEA. The V gene lost 5 bases and the J gene lost 2 bases, with 13 bases spanning the gap. The length of the CDR3 is 13 residues. The CDR3 sequence: CSVSPGTPYEQYF. The CDR3 DNA sequence: TGCAGCGTTTCTCCCGGGACTCCCTACGAGCAGTACTTC.